This T cell receptor beta chain came from a study of T cell repertoires in ileal Crohn's disease. The wider study: Thiopurines (around 10) or anti-TNF agents (roughly 17) were given postoperatively to about half.

Points from the study as a whole: Compared with CD4 T cells, sorted CD8 cells carried more expanded clones.

As to this clone: Its antigen is not identified.

TCRB immunosequencing input was roughly 500 nanograms of biopsy DNA per sample. Generated by immunoSEQ multiplex PCR, the TCRdb table keeps only in-frame clones and is missing some. In the table there are around 15,000 clones, roughly 91% of which are singletons. The receptor was isolated from an adult with Crohn's disease. The sequenced sample consisted of ileal tissue.

CDR3 loop: CASSIVLAGAAYNEQFF. The CDR3 region has the DNA TGTGCCAGTAGTATAGTACTAGCGGGGGCCGCCTACAATGAGCAGTTCTTC. The J gene is TRBJ2-1, the V gene TRBV19; TRBD2 matches 11 bases. Germline CDR1 and CDR2: LNHDA and SQIVND (reference sequence). This CDR3 has 17 amino acids. The ends lost 1 base at V and 2 bases at J; junction bases unmatched: 4. The full variable domain, in which reference TRBV19 and TRBJ2-1 provide the parts outside the CDR3, is DGGITQSPKYLFRKEGQNVTLSCEQNLNHDAMYWYRQDPGQGLRLIYYSQIVNDFQKGDIAEGYSVSREKKESFPLTVTSAQKNPTAFYLCASSIVLAGAAYNEQFFGPGTRLTVL.